Below, one T cell receptor beta chain is given with its context. Its antigen is not yet known. Nothing much larger sits one base from this clone, and base qualities are not available. The CDR3 regions of human TCRbeta chains were analyzed by immunosequencing. The authors processed their data as follows. Repertoire TCRs were checked for matches against a reference library of SARS-CoV-2-specific TCRs that had been generated using the MIRA antigen-specificity platform. Breadth was defined as the fraction of unique TCRs that were SARS-CoV-2-associated. Depth was defined as the fraction of total T cells that were SARS-CoV-2-associated. Using the MIRA data, every spike-specific TCR was mapped to the spike region that the TCR reacted to and assigned to either a CD4 or a CD8 class. Log10-transformed breadth and depth values were compared by one-way ANOVA with Sidak's multiple comparisons tests. Imported from immuneACCESS, the table was reduced by TCRdb to in-frame sequences with V and J called. These copies leave out some clones; in studies compared against another copy, an unresolved V gene accounts for under half, and the cause of the remainder is not known. That table furnishes V, J and clone size, whereas the DNA furnished D and trimming. This sample is represented by 90,000 to 150,000 clones; about 90% of them were singletons. The ten largest account for approximately 2.6% of the sample.

This sample is part of a study of T cell responses to AZD1222 COVID-19 vaccine (dated by TCRdb to about 2021). In terms of the full investigation: A total of under 250 trial participants underwent TCR sequencing, of whom nearly 210 had received two doses of AZD1222 and around 25 had received two doses of the MenACWY control vaccine. Trial participants were enrolled into age subgroups of 18-55, 56-69 and 70-plus years, which contained approximately 150, 28 and 58 TCR-sequenced participants, respectively. General study outcomes and caveats: In the small 56-69-year group, the increase in depth fell short of significance, most likely because of low power. Participants were mostly white British and included more females than males, and it was suggested by the authors that clonal diversity may have been underestimated. No day 14 peak-response samples were available, so repertoires were characterized only after the peak T cell response. Conclusions about previously exposed vaccinees are limited because only five or six AZD1222 recipients were SARS-CoV-2 seropositive at baseline. After two AZD1222 doses, spike-specific TCR breadth and depth were significantly higher than at day 0 and than in MenACWY recipients. Epitopes outside the regions mutated in the B.1.351 and B.1.1.7 variants were reportedly recognized by nearly half of the unique spike-specific TCRs. Vaccine-associated CD4 TCRs spanned the whole spike protein, with dominant responses in regions 160-218 and 743-854.

In the paper's terms, the time point label means: about 28 days (+/-7) after the second vaccine dose. AZD1222 recipients with second doses at about 4 weeks or about 12 weeks were pooled, because spike-specific TCR depth and breadth did not differ between schedules. The vaccinee samples were drawn from two UK trials, COV001 and COV002, one of which was a single-blind randomized controlled phase 2/3 trial testing AZD1222 (ChAdOx1 nCoV-19) in healthy adults. For TCRbeta chain sequencing, PBMC samples from trial participants were taken at day 0 and at day 28 after the second dose. From cysteine to phenylalanine, the CDR3 is 15 amino acids long. The entry retains the CDR3 DNA only, 45 bases that are in frame from base 1. From the germline V gene (reference sequence), CDR1 is SGHNT and CDR2 is YYREEE. After removal of 1 base from V and 4 bases from J, the junction retains 3 bases not matched to a gene.

The source of this sequence is an adult who received the AZD1222 COVID-19 vaccine. The sample consisted of peripheral blood, taken 28 days after the second AZD1222 dose. This sequence uses TRBV5-4 and TRBJ1-2, with 11 bases matching TRBD1. The nucleotide sequence is given as TGTGCCAGCAGCTTGTCCGGGACAGGGGGCTATGGCTACACCTTC. The resulting protein is CASSLSGTGGYGYTF.